This entry describes one TCR beta chain. Its specificity is unknown. The sample belongs to a study of T cell responses to AZD1222 COVID-19 vaccine. Study-level results: At study baseline, merely six AZD1222 recipients were seropositive.

Sequencing used immunoSEQ multiplex PCR; TCRdb keeps in-frame clones, though not all of them. The sample yields just over 65,000 clones, roughly 90% seen once. The receptor comes from an adult in good health. The sequences come from peripheral blood, collected on day 0 of AZD1222 vaccination.

CDR3 nucleotides: TGTGCCAGCAGTTCAAAGGGGGAAGGCTCCTACGAGCAGTACTTC. It yields the protein CASSSKGEGSYEQYF. The chain recombines TRBV27 with TRBJ2-7; maybe TRBD1 (6 bases). Trimming took off 4 bases at V and 0 bases at J, with 13 bases between the two ends. The length of the CDR3 is 15 residues. Germline lookup yields CDR1 MNHEY and CDR2 SMNVEV (reference sequence).